The 5 T cell receptor beta chains below come from one sample, sequenced in a study of blood T cell repertoires in COVID-19. Generated by immunoSEQ multiplex PCR, the TCRdb table keeps only in-frame clones and is missing some. The sample includes around 100,000 clones, more than 80% of them seen just once. The sample consisted of peripheral blood. The receptors come from a woman of 80 years or more with acute or convalescent COVID-19.

The chain uses TRBV4-2 and TRBJ1-3, with 7 bases that match TRBD1. V was pared by 0 bases and J by 4 bases, with 3 bases of the junction left unmatched. The CDR3 is 15 residues long. In germline, CDR1 is LGHNA, CDR2 YNFKEQ. The CDR3, as DNA: TGTGCCAGCAGCCAAGATGGGGGACAGGGAAACACCATATATTTT. It is translated as CASSQDGGQGNTIYF.

The chain links TRBV30 to TRBJ2-7; 11 bases are a match to TRBD2. The V gene end was trimmed by 4 bases and the J gene end by 2 bases; junction bases not matched to a gene: 4. This CDR3 spans 14 amino acids. Germline assignment: CDR1 GTSNPN and CDR2 SVGIG (reference sequence). This CDR3 reads CAWTTSGGTYEQYF. The DNA of the CDR3 is TGTGCCTGGACCACTAGCGGGGGAACCTACGAGCAGTACTTC.

This clone was seen once. The rearrangement links TRBV9 to TRBJ2-7, with 10 bases identical to TRBD2. There are 17 residues in the CDR3. With V trimmed by 0 bases and J by 4 bases, 10 bases remained unmatched. Germline-derived CDR1 and CDR2 are SGDLS and YYNGEE. CDR3 DNA: TGTGCCAGCAGCGTAGGTCCGATTGGTAGCGGGGGGTACGAGCAGTACTTC. It codes for CASSVGPIGSGGYEQYF.

The chain is built from TRBV3-1 (or the pseudogene TRBV3-2) and TRBJ2-1; TRBD2 matches at 12 bases. CDR1 is LGHDT and CDR2 is YNNKEL in the germline V gene (reference sequence). CDR3 size: 16 residues. V was pared by 5 bases and J by 2 bases, with 4 bases of the junction left unmatched. CDR3 sequence: CASSNLAGGAYNEQFF. The CDR3 nucleotides are TGTGCCAGCAGCAATCTAGCGGGGGGGGCCTACAATGAGCAGTTCTTC.

This clone has just a few counts. Other DNA sequences in the sample encode the same CDR3. The rearrangement uses TRBV9 and TRBJ1-5; D call uncertain. Per germline, CDR1 SGDLS and CDR2 YYNGEE. The CDR3 is 14 amino acids. Trimming stripped 0 bases from V and 2 bases from J, with 6 bases between. Written as DNA, the CDR3 is TGTGCCAGCAGCGTAGGTTCCGGCAATCAGCCCCAGCATTTT. This gives the protein CASSVGSGNQPQHF.